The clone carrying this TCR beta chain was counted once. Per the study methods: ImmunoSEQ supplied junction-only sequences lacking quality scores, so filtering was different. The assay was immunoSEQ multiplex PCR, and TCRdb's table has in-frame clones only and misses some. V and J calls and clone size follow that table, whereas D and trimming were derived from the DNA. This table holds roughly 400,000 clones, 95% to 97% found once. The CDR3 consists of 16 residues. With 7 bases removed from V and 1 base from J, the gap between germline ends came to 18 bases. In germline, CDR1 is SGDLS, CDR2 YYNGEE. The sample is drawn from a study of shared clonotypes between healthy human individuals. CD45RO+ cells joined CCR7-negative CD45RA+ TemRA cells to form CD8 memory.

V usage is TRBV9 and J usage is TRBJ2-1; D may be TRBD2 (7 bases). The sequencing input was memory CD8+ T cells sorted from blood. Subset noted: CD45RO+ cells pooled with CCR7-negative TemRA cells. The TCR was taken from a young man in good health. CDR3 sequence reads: CASRAGSGTSYNEQFF. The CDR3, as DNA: TGTGCCAGCCGCGCCGGCAGCGGGACATCCTACAATGAGCAGTTCTTC.